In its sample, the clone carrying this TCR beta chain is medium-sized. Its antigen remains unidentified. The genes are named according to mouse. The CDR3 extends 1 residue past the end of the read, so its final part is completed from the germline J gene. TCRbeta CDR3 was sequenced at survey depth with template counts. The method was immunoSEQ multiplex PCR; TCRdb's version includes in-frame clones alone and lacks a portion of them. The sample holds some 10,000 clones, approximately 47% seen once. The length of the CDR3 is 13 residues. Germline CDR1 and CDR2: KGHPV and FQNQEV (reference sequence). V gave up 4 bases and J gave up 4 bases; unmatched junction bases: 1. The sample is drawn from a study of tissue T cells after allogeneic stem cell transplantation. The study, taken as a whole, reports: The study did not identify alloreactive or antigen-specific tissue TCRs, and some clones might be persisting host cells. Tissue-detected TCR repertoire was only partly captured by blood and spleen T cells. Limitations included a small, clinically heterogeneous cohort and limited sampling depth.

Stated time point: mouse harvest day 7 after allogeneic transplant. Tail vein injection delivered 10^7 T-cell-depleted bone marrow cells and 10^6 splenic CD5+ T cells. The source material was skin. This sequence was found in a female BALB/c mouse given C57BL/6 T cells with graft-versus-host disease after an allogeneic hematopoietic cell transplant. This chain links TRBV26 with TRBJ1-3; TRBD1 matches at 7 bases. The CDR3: CASSPDRGNTLYF. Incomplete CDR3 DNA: TGTGCCAGCAGTCCGGACAGGGGAAATACGCTCTAT.